This T cell receptor (beta chain) is from a study of T cells in Graves' hyperthyroidism and ophthalmopathy (dated by TCRdb to between 2017 and 2020). Looking at the study overall: Peripheral blood was sampled at the time of initial diagnosis, prior to any treatment. Prospective prediction of ophthalmopathy was tested in an independent validation cohort of some 19 hyperthyroidism patients and some 17 patients who later progressed to ophthalmopathy. The paper describes TCR Vbeta CDR3 sequencing of 140 or so peripheral blood samples, made up of about 41 ophthalmopathy patients, approximately 76 hyperthyroidism patients and roughly 17 progressor patients. The roughly 90 discovery patients were divided at random into training and test sets in a 7:3 ratio. To identify distinguishing TCR V-J signatures, a discovery cohort of 90 to 100 patients was used, comprising roughly 45 with Graves' ophthalmopathy and around 60 with stable Graves' hyperthyroidism. Once sampling was done, hyperthyroidism patients were given methimazole at a starting dose of 30 mg daily, whereas ophthalmopathy patients were given high-dose intravenous methylprednisolone. Thyroid tissue and blood T-cell repertoires from more than five Graves' hyperthyroidism patients were also compared in the study. General conclusions and limits of the study: In validation, the model predicted progression to ophthalmopathy with 55% to 71% sensitivity and 72% to 75% specificity, a median of approximately 6.5 months before onset. A model built on a 13 V-J signature distinguished ophthalmopathy from stable hyperthyroidism, reaching about 88% sensitivity and about 81% specificity in cross-validation and 80%/75% in testing. No statistical method was used to fix the sample size in advance, and group allocation was not hidden from the investigators. Most expanded thyroid clonotypes (frequency above 0.001) were also detected in blood, a finding suggesting that blood repertoires may reflect thyroid immune responses.

The TCR beta CDR3 regions were amplified from RNA transcripts. For the first round of RT-PCR on the TCR CDR3, the HTBI primer set was used together with the Qiagen OneStep RT-PCR kit. A second multiplex PCR round built the libraries, followed by size selection and purification. The libraries were sequenced on an Illumina HiSeq2000 using paired-end 100 bp reads. Per the authors' processing: SOAPnuke was used to process the raw data, removing reads that contained adapters or uncalled bases, had a mean Phred below 15, or lacked an exact match to the constant primer or identifier. High-quality paired reads were merged using COPE v1.2.5, and each unique nucleotide sequence was defined as a clonotype. MiTCR v1.1 was used to align clonotypes to the IMGT TRBV, TRBD and TRBJ reference segments. The analysis included only V-J combinations with a frequency above 0.0001, which together covered approximately 99% of the repertoires. The TCS score was defined as the ratio of F50 (clonal expansion) to E x V (chaos), calculated using BLOSUM62-based TCRdist between CDR3 peptides within each V-J. Welch's t-statistics and random forest reduced some 510 V-J features to around 14, which were used in a naive Bayes classifier (R e1071). TCRdb redid the processing of the public reads, applying fastp at Q25 and MiXCR, and retained in-frame beta chains. Rows are combined by CDR3 protein, so each entry shows the most common genes and DNA. It is TCRdb's table, rather than the study itself, that gives the V and J calls and clone size. The sample yields 500,000 or so distinct CDR3 sequences; under 20% were counted once. Of the sample, around 17% is held by the ten largest clones.

The CDR3, cysteine through phenylalanine, is 14 amino acids long. Only CDR3 DNA remains: 42 bases, in frame from the first base. Trimmed from V: 7 bases; trimmed from J: 7 bases; junction bases lacking a gene match: 7. CDR1 and CDR2 were assigned from the germline V gene as SNHLY and FYNNEI. Ophthalmopathy patients had moderately to severely active disease, with a Clinical Activity Score of 3 or more, a NOSPECS grade of 4 or more, and a disease duration of less than 3 months. Exclusion was applied to patients with uncontrolled infections, other autoimmune diseases, pregnancy or lactation. Clinical symptoms, serum thyroxine and TRAb, thyroid ultrasound, and orbital computed tomography formed the basis for the diagnoses. PBMCs were separated from approximately 9.9 ml of fresh peripheral blood using Ficoll-Paque density gradient centrifugation. Total RNA was extracted with Trizol reagent, and quality was checked on an Agilent 2100 Bioanalyzer.

This clonotype was found many times. The clone's antigen remains unknown. No base quality information exists; no much larger clone differs at one position. Sequenced: blood. The source is a woman aged 18-29 years with Graves' ophthalmopathy. The chain employs TRBV2 and TRBJ1-3; TRBD1 fits 10 bases in the junction. In nucleotide form, the sequence is TGTGCCAGCAATGGGACAGGGGTCAGGAACACCATATATTTT. Translated, this gives CASNGTGVRNTIYF. With the portions outside the CDR3 filled from the reference TRBV2 and TRBJ1-3 genes, the complete variable region becomes EPEVTQTPSHQVTQMGQEVILRCVPISNHLYFYWYRQILGQKVEFLVSFYNNEISEKSEIFDDQFSVERPDGSNFTLKIRSTKLEDSAMYFCASNGTGVRNTIYFGEGSWLTVV.